A selection of T cell receptor beta chains follows, all from one sample in a study of blood T cell repertoires in COVID-19. Sequencing used immunoSEQ multiplex PCR; TCRdb keeps in-frame clones, though not all of them. The data contain about 150,000 clones, about 81% of them seen just once; the ten biggest clones take up roughly 7%. Sequencing was carried out using PBMCs or T cells enriched from blood (not recorded which). Receptor source: a man aged 50 to 60 who had recovered from COVID-19. The CDR3 runs from the conserved cysteine through the conserved F or W. D genes are given only for firm matches. Not every row has a clone size; where given, it reads once, few, many or a size class.

clone_size	d_call	v_call	j_call	cdr3_aa	cdr3_nt
NA	TRBD1	TRBV10-2	TRBJ1-5	CASRGQSNQPQHF	TGCGCCAGCAGGGGACAGAGCAATCAGCCCCAGCATTTT
NA	NA	TRBV2	TRBJ1-5	CASSQGSLGQPQHF	TGTGCCAGCAGTCAGGGCAGCTTGGGACAGCCCCAGCATTTT
NA	TRBD1	TRBV19	TRBJ2-7	CASSPTGQGLFEQYF	TGTGCCAGTAGTCCTACCGGACAGGGGTTATTCGAGCAGTACTTC
NA	TRBD1	TRBV6-5	TRBJ1-1	CASSWDRMNTEAFF	TGTGCCAGCAGTTGGGACAGGATGAACACTGAAGCTTTCTTT
NA	TRBD1	TRBV9	TRBJ1-4	CASSVAGTGSKEKLFF	TGTGCCAGCAGCGTAGCCGGGACAGGGTCAAAGGAAAAACTGTTTTTT
NA	TRBD2	TRBV4-1	TRBJ2-1	CASSLLAGSYNEQFF	TGCGCCAGCAGCTTACTAGCGGGGTCATACAATGAGCAGTTCTTC
NA	NA	TRBV7-8	TRBJ1-1	CASSNGQTSTAFF	TGTGCCAGCAGCAATGGACAAACGAGCACGGCTTTCTTT
NA	NA	TRBV10-3	TRBJ1-2	CAISTTGDYGYTF	TGTGCCATCAGTACGACAGGAGACTATGGCTACACCTTC
NA	NA	TRBV19	TRBJ1-5	CASSIGVKGRHNQPQHF	TGTGCCAGTAGTATAGGGGTCAAGGGGCGTCACAATCAGCCCCAGCATTTT
NA	NA	TRBV7-9	TRBJ1-2	CASSLGPAGDYGYTF	TGTGCCAGCAGCTTAGGACCGGCAGGGGACTATGGCTACACCTTC
NA	TRBD2	TRBV2	TRBJ2-3	CASSQAGGTDTQYF	TGTGCCAGCAGCCAAGCGGGGGGCACAGATACGCAGTATTTT
NA	NA	TRBV19	TRBJ1-6	CASSIAPGVGLSSYNSPLHF	TGTGCCAGTAGTATAGCCCCTGGTGTGGGCCTGAGCTCCTATAATTCACCCCTCCACTTT
NA	NA	TRBV5-6	TRBJ1-2	CASSLFRVSGNYGYTF	TGTGCCAGCAGCTTGTTTCGAGTCTCGGGGAACTATGGCTACACCTTC
NA	NA	TRBV19	TRBJ1-5	CASSIVTGRGSRQPQHF	TGTGCCAGTAGTATAGTGACCGGGCGGGGGTCCCGTCAGCCCCAGCATTTT
NA	TRBD2	TRBV7-9	TRBJ2-5	CATQWGGTETQYF	TGTGCCACCCAGTGGGGGGGTACTGAGACCCAGTACTTC
once	TRBD1	TRBV3-1/TRBV3-2	TRBJ2-7	CASSQGTGSGEQYF	TGTGCCAGCAGCCAAGGGACAGGGTCAGGCGAGCAGTACTTC
once	NA	TRBV19	TRBJ1-5	CASSKRDSRKHF	TGTGCCAGTAGTAAAAGGGACTCTAGGAAGCATTTT
NA	TRBD2	TRBV7-2	TRBJ2-1	CASSWAGGQNEQFF	TGTGCCAGCAGTTGGGCGGGGGGGCAAAATGAGCAGTTCTTC
NA	NA	TRBV7-2	TRBJ2-1	CASSPHIGSYNEQFF	TGTGCCAGCAGCCCTCACATTGGCTCCTACAATGAGCAGTTCTTC
NA	TRBD1	TRBV30	TRBJ1-2	CAWKSDRAYGYTF	TGTGCCTGGAAATCGGACAGGGCGTATGGCTACACCTTC
NA	TRBD2	TRBV11-3	TRBJ2-2	CASSFQAGGLGELFF	TGTGCCAGCAGCTTCCAAGCGGGGGGGTTGGGGGAGCTGTTTTTT
few	NA	TRBV19	TRBJ1-4	CASGGMGEKLFF	TGTGCCTCCGGGGGGATGGGTGAAAAACTGTTTTTT
NA	NA	TRBV5-4	TRBJ2-2	CASSLAGTTGELFF	TGTGCCAGCAGCTTGGCAGGTACCACCGGGGAGCTGTTTTTT
NA	NA	TRBV30	TRBJ1-5	CAWSRVTSNQPQHF	TGTGCCTGGAGTCGGGTCACTAGCAATCAGCCCCAGCATTTT
NA	TRBD1	TRBV11-3	TRBJ2-7	CASSLGQGSEQYF	TGTGCCAGCAGCTTGGGACAGGGTTCCGAGCAGTACTTC
once	NA	TRBV5-1	TRBJ1-2	CASSLARLNNGYTF	TGCGCCAGCAGCTTGGCCAGGTTGAACAATGGCTACACCTTC
NA	NA	TRBV2	TRBJ2-7	CASSESALTKEQYF	TGTGCCAGCAGTGAAAGCGCACTCACGAAGGAGCAGTACTTC
NA	TRBD2	TRBV11-2	TRBJ2-3	CASSFGLAFTDTQYF	TGTGCCAGCAGCTTCGGACTAGCCTTCACAGATACGCAGTATTTT
NA	TRBD2	TRBV6-2/TRBV6-3	TRBJ2-1	CASSWGLALGEQFF	TGTGCCAGCAGCTGGGGACTAGCCCTAGGGGAGCAGTTCTTC
NA	NA	TRBV6-6	TRBJ1-5	CASTPGDSGNQPQHF	TGTGCCAGCACCCCCGGGGATTCAGGCAATCAGCCCCAGCATTTT
many	NA	TRBV5-6	TRBJ1-2	CASSFGGSYGYTF	TGTGCCAGCAGCTTCGGGGGTAGCTATGGCTACACCTTC
NA	TRBD1	TRBV11-2	TRBJ1-1	CASSSQGLLSTEAFF	TGTGCCAGCAGCTCACAGGGGCTGTTGAGCACTGAAGCTTTCTTT
few	NA	TRBV7-2	TRBJ1-6	CASSFLQNNSPLHF	TGTGCCAGCAGCTTTCTACAGAATAATTCACCCCTCCACTTT
NA	NA	TRBV29-1	TRBJ1-2	CSVEGLRGAGGYTF	TGCAGCGTTGAAGGGCTCCGCGGGGCCGGTGGCTACACCTTC
NA	TRBD1	TRBV11-3	TRBJ1-6	CASSASTGGYNSPLHF	TGTGCCAGCAGCGCTTCGACAGGGGGCTATAATTCACCCCTCCACTTT
NA	NA	TRBV18	TRBJ2-5	CASSPGRNQETQYF	TGTGCCAGCTCACCAGGGCGCAACCAAGAGACCCAGTACTTC
NA	NA	TRBV29-1	TRBJ1-1	CSVYRGTEAFF	TGCAGCGTTTATAGGGGCACTGAAGCTTTCTTT
NA	TRBD1	TRBV19	TRBJ2-1	CASSPYLRDRDYNEQFF	TGTGCCAGTAGTCCCTACCTCCGGGACAGGGACTACAATGAGCAGTTCTTC
NA	TRBD1	TRBV10-3	TRBJ1-5	CATDRTGGSNQPQHF	TGTGCCACAGACAGGACAGGGGGCAGCAATCAGCCCCAGCATTTT
NA	NA	TRBV27	TRBJ2-7	CASQGQTYEQYF	TGTGCCAGCCAAGGACAGACCTACGAGCAGTACTTC
once	TRBD1	TRBV6-5	TRBJ2-7	CASNDRGRDEQYF	TGTGCCAGCAACGACAGGGGGCGCGACGAGCAGTACTTC
NA	TRBD1	TRBV19	TRBJ1-3	CASSMGTGYSGNTIYF	TGTGCCAGTAGTATGGGGACAGGCTACTCTGGAAACACCATATATTTT
NA	TRBD1	TRBV6-5	TRBJ1-2	CASHQTGTVYGYTF	TGTGCCAGCCATCAAACCGGGACAGTCTATGGCTACACCTTC
NA	NA	TRBV9	TRBJ2-5	CASSVAVAGAYQETQYF	TGTGCCAGCAGCGTAGCTGTGGCGGGGGCGTACCAAGAGACCCAGTACTTC
NA	TRBD1	TRBV11-2	TRBJ1-1	CASSQNTGGTEAFF	TGTGCCAGCAGCCAAAACACAGGGGGCACGGAAGCTTTCTTT
NA	NA	TRBV5-1	TRBJ1-4	CASSQGHGEKLFF	TGCGCCAGCAGCCAGGGACATGGTGAAAAACTGTTTTTT
NA	NA	TRBV5-1	TRBJ1-4	CASSSVLTGEKLFF	TGCGCCAGCAGTAGTGTGTTGACTGGTGAAAAACTGTTTTTT
NA	NA	TRBV7-2	TRBJ1-1	CASSLGGGMNTEAFF	TGTGCCAGCAGCTTAGGGGGAGGGATGAACACTGAAGCTTTCTTT
NA	TRBD1	TRBV29-1	TRBJ1-5	CSAWTGDSNQPQHF	TGCAGCGCCTGGACAGGTGATAGCAATCAGCCCCAGCATTTT
NA	TRBD2	TRBV5-1	TRBJ2-5	CASSELARQTQYF	TGCGCCAGCAGCGAACTAGCGCGACAGACCCAGTACTTC
NA	NA	TRBV7-9	TRBJ1-4	CASSLSWEDPRDEKLFF	TGTGCCAGCAGCTTAAGCTGGGAGGACCCGAGGGACGAAAAACTGTTTTTT
once	NA	TRBV6-6	TRBJ1-3	CASSSADSGNTIYF	TGTGCCAGCAGTTCGGCGGACTCTGGAAACACCATATATTTT
NA	NA	TRBV15	TRBJ1-1	CATSRDTGHLMAEAFF	TGTGCCACCAGCAGAGATACCGGACATTTGATGGCTGAAGCTTTCTTT
NA	TRBD1	TRBV3-1/TRBV3-2	TRBJ1-6	CASSQGDRAGNSPLHF	TGTGCCAGCAGCCAGGGGGACAGGGCGGGAAATTCACCCCTCCACTTT
NA	TRBD1	TRBV2	TRBJ1-1	CASRSGGAENTEAFF	TGTGCCAGCAGGTCAGGGGGCGCGGAGAACACTGAAGCTTTCTTT
NA	NA	TRBV2	TRBJ1-1	CASRGQGTEAFF	TGTGCCAGCAGGGGGCAAGGGACTGAAGCTTTCTTT
NA	NA	TRBV19	TRBJ1-3	CASSHTGNSGNTIYF	TGTGCCAGTAGTCATACGGGTAACTCTGGAAACACCATATATTTT